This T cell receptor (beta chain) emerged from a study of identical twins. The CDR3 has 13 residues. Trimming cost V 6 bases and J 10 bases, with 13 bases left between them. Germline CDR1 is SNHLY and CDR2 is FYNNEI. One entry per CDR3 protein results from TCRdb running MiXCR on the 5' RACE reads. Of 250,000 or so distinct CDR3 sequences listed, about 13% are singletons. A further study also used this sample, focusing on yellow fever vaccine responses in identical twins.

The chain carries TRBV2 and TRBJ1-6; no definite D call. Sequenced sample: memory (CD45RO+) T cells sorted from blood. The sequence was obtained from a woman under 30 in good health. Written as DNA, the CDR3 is TGTGCCAGCAGCTTGGCACAGACGTCACCCCTCCACTTT. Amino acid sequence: CASSLAQTSPLHF.